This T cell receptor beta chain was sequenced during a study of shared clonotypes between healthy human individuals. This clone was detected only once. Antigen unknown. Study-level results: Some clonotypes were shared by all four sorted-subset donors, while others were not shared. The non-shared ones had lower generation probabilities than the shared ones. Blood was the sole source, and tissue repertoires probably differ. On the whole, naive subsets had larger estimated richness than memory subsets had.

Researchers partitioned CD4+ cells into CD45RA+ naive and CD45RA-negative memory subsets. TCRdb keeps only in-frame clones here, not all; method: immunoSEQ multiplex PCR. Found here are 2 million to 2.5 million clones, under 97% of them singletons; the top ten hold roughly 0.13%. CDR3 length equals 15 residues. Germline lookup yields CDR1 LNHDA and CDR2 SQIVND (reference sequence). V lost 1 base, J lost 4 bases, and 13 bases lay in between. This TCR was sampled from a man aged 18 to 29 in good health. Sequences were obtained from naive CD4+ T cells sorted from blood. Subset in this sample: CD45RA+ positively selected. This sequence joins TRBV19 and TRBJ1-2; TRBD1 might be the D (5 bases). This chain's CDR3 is CASSIGTRPVYGYTF. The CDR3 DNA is TGTGCCAGTAGTATAGGGACAAGGCCCGTCTATGGCTACACCTTC.